Below are 19 T cell receptor beta chains sequenced from a single sample in a study of blood T cell repertoires in COVID-19. Some clones are missing from TCRdb's copy, which holds only in-frame ones; the method was immunoSEQ multiplex PCR. Among fewer than 400,000 clones listed, about 91% were seen once. Input material: PBMCs or T cells enriched from blood (not recorded which). The receptors were gathered from a woman between 18 and 30 years old who had recovered from COVID-19.

The rearrangement uses TRBV24-1 and TRBJ2-7; perhaps TRBD2 as D (6 bases). V lost 2 bases, J lost 2 bases, and 9 bases lay in between. Germline V gives CDR1 KGHDR, CDR2 SFDVKD. The CDR3 has 14 residues. The CDR3 loop reads CATSDWDFPYEQYF. DNA for the CDR3: TGTGCCACCAGTGATTGGGACTTCCCCTACGAGCAGTACTTC.

This clone appeared a single time. V is TRBV7-9 and J is TRBJ2-7, with D unresolved. The CDR3 covers 12 residues. Germline CDR1 is SEHNR and CDR2 is FQNEAQ (reference sequence). Trimming took 11 bases from V and 3 from J, leaving 14 bases between them. CDR3 nucleotides: TGTGCCGTCAGAGGAGATTTCTACGAGCAGTACTTC. It codes for CAVRGDFYEQYF.

The chain uses TRBV19 and TRBJ1-1; maybe TRBD1 (5 bases). CDR1 LNHDA and CDR2 SQIVND come from the germline V gene (reference sequence). This CDR3 region has 15 residues. The V end lost 2 bases, the J end lost 1 base, and 11 bases lay between the germline ends. The CDR3 loop is CASSIMGLGNTEAFF. The DNA for the CDR3 is TGTGCCAGTAGTATAATGGGGCTGGGGAACACTGAAGCTTTCTTT.

This clone was counted a single time. The chain joins TRBV27 to TRBJ2-3; 14 bases match TRBD2. Germline V gene sequence: CDR1 MNHEY, CDR2 SMNVEV (reference sequence). The V gene end was trimmed by 2 bases and the J gene end by 9 bases; junction bases not matched to a gene: 4. There are 15 residues in the CDR3. The CDR3 is CASSLRGLAGVTQYF. For the CDR3, the DNA is TGTGCCAGCAGTTTACGGGGACTAGCGGGAGTCACGCAGTATTTT.

The chain couples TRBV4-2 to TRBJ2-5; weak D call: TRBD2 (6 bases). The V end lost 0 bases, the J end lost 3 bases, and 11 bases lay between the germline ends. CDR1 LGHNA and CDR2 YNFKEQ come from the germline V gene. The CDR3 runs to 15 residues. The CDR3 nucleotides are TGTGCCAGCAGCCAAGACTTAGCGGAAGAAGAGACCCAGTACTTC. This sequence encodes CASSQDLAEEETQYF.

This clone was seen once. The chain carries TRBV19 and TRBJ2-5; 8 nucleotides align to TRBD1. V shed 5 bases, J shed 5 bases, and the junction held 10 bases outside the gene matches. CDR1 is LNHDA, CDR2 SQIVND, per germline (reference sequence). CDR3 length: 15 amino acids. Written as DNA, the CDR3 is TGTGCCAGTAGTGTCCTCGGACAGGGTGGGGAGACCCAGTACTTC. Its protein is CASSVLGQGGETQYF.

This chain connects TRBV7-9 to TRBJ1-1, with TRBD1 as a possible D gene (6 bases). V was shortened by 2 bases and J by 2 bases, with 12 bases between the two germline ends. This CDR3 is 15 amino acids long. The germline CDR1 and CDR2 sequences are SEHNR and FQNEAQ (reference sequence). In nucleotides, the CDR3 is TGTGCCAGCAGCTTAACATCCAGGGGTAACACTGAAGCTTTCTTT. Translating gives CASSLTSRGNTEAFF.

In this sample, this clone turned up a few times. J is TRBJ2-1 and V is TRBV6-6; 8 nucleotides agree with TRBD2. Germline lookup yields CDR1 MNHNY and CDR2 SVGAGI (reference sequence). The CDR3 contains 14 residues. Trimming removed 6 bases from V and 7 bases from J; junction bases left unmatched: 8. As DNA, the CDR3 is TGTGCCAGCAGCCCAGCGGGGGTTAAAAATGAGCAGTTCTTC. The encoded protein is CASSPAGVKNEQFF.

This clone is a singleton in its sample. The chain has TRBV13 and TRBJ1-3; TRBD1 aligns across 7 bases. This CDR3 contains 14 residues. With V trimmed by 5 bases and J by 8 bases, 9 bases remained unmatched. CDR1 and CDR2 (germline): PRHDT, FYEKMQ (reference sequence). Here the CDR3 reads CASSPRTGGDTIYF. CDR3 coding DNA: TGTGCCAGCAGCCCGCGGACAGGTGGTGACACCATATATTTT.

The rearrangement links TRBV5-1 to TRBJ1-1, with 7 bases lining up with TRBD1. The length of the CDR3 is 16 residues. Germline assignment: CDR1 SGHRS and CDR2 YFSETQ. J was trimmed by 1 base and V by 0 bases; bases with no gene match: 6. The CDR3 sequence: CASSLDQGGSNTEAFF. DNA for the CDR3: TGCGCCAGCAGCTTGGATCAGGGGGGCTCGAACACTGAAGCTTTCTTT.

The gene calls are TRBV7-2 and TRBJ1-1; possible D gene TRBD1, 6 bases. The germline V gene encodes CDR1 SGHTA and CDR2 FQGNSA. The germline V and J ends were trimmed by 1 base and 7 bases, with 16 bases remaining between them. The CDR3 loop spans 15 amino acids. The CDR3 reads CASSLGGGSPHEAFF. CDR3 nucleotide sequence: TGTGCCAGCAGCTTAGGGGGGGGCTCACCTCATGAAGCTTTCTTT.

This clone was observed a few times. The chain links TRBV5-1 to TRBJ1-2; TRBD1 is a possible D gene (6 bases). V shed 6 bases and J shed 4 bases, with 25 bases lying between them. Germline-derived CDR1 and CDR2 are SGHRS and YFSETQ. This CDR3 comprises 17 residues. The CDR3 protein is CASIQMVRDIRCYGYTF. CDR3 sequence (DNA): TGCGCCAGCATCCAGATGGTCCGGGACATACGATGCTATGGCTACACCTTC. Using reference TRBV5-1 and TRBJ1-2 for the parts outside the CDR3, the full variable domain is KAGVTQTPRYLIKTRGQQVTLSCSPISGHRSVSWYQQTPGQGLQFLFEYFSETQRNKGNFPGRFSGRQFSNSRSEMNVSTLELGDSALYLCASIQMVRDIRCYGYTFGSGTRLTVV.

This clone was counted a few times. V gene TRBV4-3 combines with J gene TRBJ1-1; a possible D gene is TRBD1 (6 bases). Germline V gives CDR1 LGHNA, CDR2 YSLEER. V dropped 2 bases and J dropped 4 bases, with 8 bases sitting between them. The CDR3 spans 13 residues. CDR3: CASSQQQGTEAFF. The CDR3 DNA follows: TGCGCCAGCAGCCAACAACAGGGCACTGAAGCTTTCTTT.

The chain employs TRBV5-1 and TRBJ1-4; D gene ambiguous. Per the germline V gene, CDR1 is SGHRS and CDR2 is YFSETQ. Trimming stripped 1 base from V and 7 bases from J, with 8 bases between. The CDR3 sequence is 13 residues long. CDR3 residues: CASSLLTGEKLFF. The CDR3 DNA sequence: TGCGCCAGCAGCTTGCTCACGGGTGAAAAACTGTTTTTT. Drawing the rest from reference TRBV5-1 and TRBJ1-4, the complete variable domain is KAGVTQTPRYLIKTRGQQVTLSCSPISGHRSVSWYQQTPGQGLQFLFEYFSETQRNKGNFPGRFSGRQFSNSRSEMNVSTLELGDSALYLCASSLLTGEKLFFGSGTQLSVL.

The chain joins TRBV7-3 to TRBJ1-1; no clear D. V was shortened by 3 bases and J by 4 bases, with 12 bases between the two germline ends. The CDR3 is 14 amino acids. The V gene's germline CDR1 is SGHTA and CDR2 FQGTGA. DNA of the CDR3: TGTGCCAGCAGCTTCGAGGGAACCAGCACTGAAGCTTTCTTT. As protein: CASSFEGTSTEAFF. The full variable domain, in which reference TRBV7-3 and TRBJ1-1 provide the parts outside the CDR3, is GAGVSQTPSNKVTEKGKYVELRCDPISGHTALYWYRQSLGQGPEFLIYFQGTGAADDSGLPNDRFFAVRPEGSVSTLKIQRTERGDSAVYLCASSFEGTSTEAFFGQGTRLTVV.

The chain recombines TRBV9 with TRBJ1-1; D unclear. The CDR3 has 14 amino acids. V was cut by 4 bases and J by 1 base, with 11 bases left in between. In germline, CDR1 is SGDLS, CDR2 YYNGEE. DNA for the CDR3: TGTGCCAGCAGCCGCCAAGAGTGGAACACTGAAGCTTTCTTT. It translates to CASSRQEWNTEAFF.

This chain connects TRBV28 to TRBJ2-7; D is possibly TRBD2 (5 bases). Trimming cost V 4 bases and J 3 bases, with 16 bases left between them. The CDR3 consists of 15 residues. Germline V CDR1 and CDR2: MDHEN, SYDVKM. As DNA, the CDR3 is TGTGCCAGCAGTTCCCCTCATGGTGGGAGCTACGAGCAGTACTTC. It yields the protein CASSSPHGGSYEQYF.

Only a few counts were recorded for this clone. The chain uses TRBV20-1 and TRBJ1-5, with TRBD1 matching 10 bases. Germline V gene data show CDR1 as DFQATT and CDR2 as SNEGSKA (reference sequence). The junction had 9 bases not matched to a gene; V was cut back by 3 bases and J by 1 base. The CDR3 is made up of 17 amino acids. The CDR3 is CSASSGTGVGSNQPQHF. CDR3 DNA sequence: TGCAGTGCTAGTTCCGGGACAGGGGTTGGGAGCAATCAGCCCCAGCATTTT.

Concerning this clone itself: The sample contains more than one DNA sequence encoding this CDR3. The chain combines TRBV6-5 with TRBJ1-1, with unresolved D. Germline V gene sequence: CDR1 MNHEY, CDR2 SVGAGI. CDR3 length: 14 residues. V lost 0 bases to trimming and J lost 1 base, with 6 bases between them. The CDR3 sequence: CASSYSVRNTEAFF. For the CDR3, the DNA is TGTGCCAGCAGTTACTCCGTGCGGAACACTGAAGCTTTCTTT.